This is a list of T cell receptor beta chains from one sample in a study of blood T cell repertoires in COVID-19. Clones were read by immunoSEQ multiplex PCR, and TCRdb kept only the in-frame ones, dropping some. The repertoire holds 190,000 or so clones, about 88% seen once, with 2.5% to 3.5% in the top ten. Material for sequencing was peripheral blood. These receptors all come from a man aged 35 to 55 with active or convalescent COVID-19. Each CDR3 is given with its conserved first and last residue. Fields, in order: D gene, V gene, clone size, J gene, CDR3 protein, CDR3 DNA. D genes are given only for firm matches. Expanded clones are given a class, and other clones once, few, many or no size at all.

-,TRBV5-1,-,TRBJ2-2,CASSLSLSGTGELFF,TGCGCCAGCAGCTTAAGCCTAAGCGGTACCGGGGAGCTGTTTTTT
TRBD2,TRBV5-1,-,TRBJ2-3,CASSLGFGGTPDTQYF,TGCGCCAGCAGCTTGGGGTTCGGGGGGACCCCAGATACGCAGTATTTT
TRBD2,TRBV2,-,TRBJ2-1,CASGAGLAAYNEQFF,TGTGCCAGCGGGGCAGGGCTAGCGGCCTACAATGAGCAGTTCTTC
-,TRBV6-1,-,TRBJ1-3,CASSEPLAGAGNTIYF,TGTGCCAGCAGTGAACCCCTGGCGGGGGCTGGAAACACCATATATTTT
TRBD1,TRBV9,-,TRBJ2-2,CASSEQGDGRELFF,TGTGCCAGCAGTGAACAGGGGGACGGCAGGGAGCTGTTTTTT
-,TRBV3-1/TRBV3-2,few,TRBJ2-7,CASSQRGSYEQYF,TGTGCCAGCAGCCAACGCGGCTCCTACGAGCAGTACTTC
-,TRBV18,-,TRBJ1-2,CASFRDIANYGYTF,TGTGCCAGCTTCCGGGACATTGCTAACTATGGCTACACCTTC
TRBD1,TRBV30,-,TRBJ2-3,CAWSIQGADTQYF,TGTGCCTGGAGTATACAGGGGGCAGATACGCAGTATTTT
-,TRBV20-1,-,TRBJ2-7,CSAAPFEEQYF,TGCAGTGCTGCTCCTTTTGAGGAGCAGTACTTC
TRBD1,TRBV27,-,TRBJ2-2,CASSLWTGNTGELFF,TGTGCCAGCAGTTTATGGACAGGGAACACCGGGGAGCTGTTTTTT
TRBD1,TRBV11-2,-,TRBJ1-1,CASSGDRAGWAFF,TGTGCCAGCAGCGGGGACAGGGCTGGGTGGGCTTTCTTT
TRBD2,TRBV4-3,-,TRBJ2-3,CASSQLSGGAGSQYF,TGCGCCAGCAGCCAACTTAGCGGGGGGGCCGGGTCGCAGTATTTT
-,TRBV12-3/TRBV12-4,-,TRBJ1-5,CASRTTGTLPQHF,TGTGCCAGCAGAACCACAGGGACCCTTCCCCAGCATTTT
-,TRBV13,-,TRBJ1-1,CASRSTPNTEAFF,TGTGCCAGCAGATCCACACCGAACACTGAAGCTTTCTTT
TRBD2,TRBV5-1,-,TRBJ2-2,CASMNLAGAPGELFF,TGCGCCAGCATGAATTTAGCGGGGGCGCCTGGGGAGCTGTTTTTT
TRBD2,TRBV3-1/TRBV3-2,-,TRBJ2-1,CASSQVILAGYNEQFF,TGTGCCAGCAGCCAAGTAATCCTAGCGGGGTACAATGAGCAGTTCTTC
TRBD1,TRBV2,-,TRBJ1-2,CASMTGQGWYGYTF,TGTGCCAGCATGACGGGACAGGGATGGTATGGCTACACCTTC
TRBD1,TRBV7-9,-,TRBJ1-5,CASSDSGGGNQPQHF,TGTGCCAGCTCCGACTCAGGGGGAGGCAATCAGCCCCAGCATTTT
-,TRBV29-1,once,TRBJ1-1,CSVGAQNTEAFF,TGCAGCGTTGGAGCTCAGAACACTGAAGCTTTCTTT
-,TRBV4-3,-,TRBJ1-2,CASSQAEGYGYTF,TGCGCCAGCAGCCAAGCGGAGGGCTATGGCTACACCTTC
-,TRBV5-4,few,TRBJ1-2,CASSRGGVSYGYTF,TGTGCCAGCAGCCGTGGGGGGGTAAGCTATGGCTACACCTTC
TRBD1,TRBV7-3,once,TRBJ1-2,CASRSWTGDYGYTF,TGTGCCAGCAGGTCGTGGACAGGGGACTATGGCTACACCTTC
-,TRBV10-3,once,TRBJ1-5,CAISEGGKGFNNQPQHF,TGTGCCATCAGTGAGGGAGGGAAGGGGTTCAACAATCAGCCCCAGCATTTT
TRBD1,TRBV13,-,TRBJ1-2,CASSSSRGSSYGYTF,TGTGCCAGCAGCTCCAGCAGGGGGTCGAGCTATGGCTACACCTTC
TRBD1,TRBV7-2,-,TRBJ1-1,CASSLVGQLNTEAFF,TGTGCCAGCAGCTTAGTGGGACAGCTGAACACTGAAGCTTTCTTT
TRBD1,TRBV6-5,few,TRBJ1-5,CASSFGQGNQPQHF,TGTGCCAGCAGTTTCGGACAGGGAAATCAGCCCCAGCATTTT
-,TRBV5-5,-,TRBJ2-5,CASSGGTAQETQYF,TGTGCCAGCAGCGGCGGGACAGCCCAAGAGACCCAGTACTTC
TRBD1,TRBV18,-,TRBJ2-7,CASSPQDREGYEQYF,TGTGCCAGCTCACCCCAGGACAGGGAAGGGTACGAGCAGTACTTC
TRBD2,TRBV6-4,-,TRBJ2-3,CASRKTSGGPADTQYF,TGTGCCAGCAGGAAGACTAGCGGGGGGCCCGCAGATACGCAGTATTTT
TRBD1,TRBV6-6,many,TRBJ1-6,CASSRTGENSPLHF,TGTGCCAGCAGTCGGACAGGGGAAAATTCACCCCTCCACTTT
-,TRBV4-2,-,TRBJ2-2,CASSQAGQNTGELFF,TGTGCCAGCAGCCAAGCGGGACAAAACACCGGGGAGCTGTTTTTT
-,TRBV7-5,-,TRBJ2-5,CARSSPRTGGETQYF,TGTGCCAGAAGCTCCCCCCGGACAGGGGGTGAGACCCAGTACTTC
-,TRBV4-1,-,TRBJ2-3,CASSQERSSGDTDTQYF,TGCGCCAGCAGCCAAGAAAGATCGTCAGGGGACACAGATACGCAGTATTTT
TRBD1,TRBV3-1/TRBV3-2,-,TRBJ1-2,CASSQRQGGYGYTF,TGTGCCAGCAGCCAACGACAGGGAGGCTATGGCTACACCTTC
-,TRBV7-6,-,TRBJ2-3,CASSLGGGKGTDTQYF,TGTGCCAGCAGCTTAGGGGGCGGAAAGGGGACAGATACGCAGTATTTT
TRBD1,TRBV18,-,TRBJ1-2,CASSPRRQGGNYGYTF,TGTGCCAGCTCACCTCGCCGACAGGGGGGTAACTATGGCTACACCTTC
TRBD1,TRBV28,-,TRBJ1-4,CASTPGGHNEKLFF,TGTGCCAGCACCCCAGGGGGCCACAATGAAAAACTGTTTTTT